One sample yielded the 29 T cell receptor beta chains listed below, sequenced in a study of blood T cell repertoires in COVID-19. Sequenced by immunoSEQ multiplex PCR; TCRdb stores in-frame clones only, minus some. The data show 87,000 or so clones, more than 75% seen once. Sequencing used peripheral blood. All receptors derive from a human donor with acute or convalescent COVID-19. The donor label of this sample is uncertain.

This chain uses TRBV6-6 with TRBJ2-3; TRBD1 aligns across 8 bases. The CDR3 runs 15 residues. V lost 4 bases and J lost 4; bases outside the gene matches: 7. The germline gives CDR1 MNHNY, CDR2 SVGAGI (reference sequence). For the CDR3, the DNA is TGTGCCAGCAGTTTAGGACAGGGTGGGGCAGATACGCAGTATTTT. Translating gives CASSLGQGGADTQYF.

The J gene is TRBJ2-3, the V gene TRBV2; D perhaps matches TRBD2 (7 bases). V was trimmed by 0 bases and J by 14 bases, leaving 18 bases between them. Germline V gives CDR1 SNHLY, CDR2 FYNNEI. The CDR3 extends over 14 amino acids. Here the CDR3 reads CASSEAWGGAAAYF. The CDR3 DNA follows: TGTGCCAGCAGTGAAGCCTGGGGGGGGGCTGCCGCGTATTTT.

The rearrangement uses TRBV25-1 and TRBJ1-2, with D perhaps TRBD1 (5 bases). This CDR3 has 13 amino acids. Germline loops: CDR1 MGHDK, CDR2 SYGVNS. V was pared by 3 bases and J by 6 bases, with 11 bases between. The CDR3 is CASSDRPGNGYTF. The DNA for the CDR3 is TGTGCCAGCAGTGATAGGCCAGGGAATGGCTACACCTTC.

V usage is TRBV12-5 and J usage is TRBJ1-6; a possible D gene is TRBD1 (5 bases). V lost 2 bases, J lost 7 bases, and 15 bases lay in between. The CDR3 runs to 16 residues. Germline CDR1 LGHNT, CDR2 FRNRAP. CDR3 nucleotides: TGTGCTAGTGGTTTGTTGGGGCAGACGCCAAATTCACCCCTCCACTTT. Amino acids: CASGLLGQTPNSPLHF.

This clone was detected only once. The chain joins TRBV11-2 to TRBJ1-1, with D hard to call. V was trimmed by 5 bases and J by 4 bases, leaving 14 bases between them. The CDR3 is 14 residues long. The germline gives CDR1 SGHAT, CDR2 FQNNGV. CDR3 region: CASSLGLRGTEAFF. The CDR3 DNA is TGTGCCAGCAGCCTCGGACTTCGGGGCACTGAAGCTTTCTTT.

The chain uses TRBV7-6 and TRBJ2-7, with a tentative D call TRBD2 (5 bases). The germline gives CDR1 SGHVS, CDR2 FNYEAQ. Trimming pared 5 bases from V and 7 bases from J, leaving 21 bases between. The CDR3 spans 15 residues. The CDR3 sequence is CASSPSPSPPGEQYF. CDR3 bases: TGTGCCAGCAGCCCATCGCCCTCTCCCCCGGGGGAGCAGTACTTC.

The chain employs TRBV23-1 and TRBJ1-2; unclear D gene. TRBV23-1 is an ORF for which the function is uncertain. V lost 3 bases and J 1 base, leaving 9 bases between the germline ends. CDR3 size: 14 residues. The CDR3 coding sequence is TGCGCCAGCAGTCACCGACAAGGTAACTATGGCTACACCTTC. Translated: CASSHRQGNYGYTF.

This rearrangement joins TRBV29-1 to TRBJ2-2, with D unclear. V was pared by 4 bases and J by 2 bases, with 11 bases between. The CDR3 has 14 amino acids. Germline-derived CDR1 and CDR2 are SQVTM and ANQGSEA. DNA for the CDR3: TGCAGCGTTGTTACAACTATCAACACCGGGGAGCTGTTTTTT. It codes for CSVVTTINTGELFF.

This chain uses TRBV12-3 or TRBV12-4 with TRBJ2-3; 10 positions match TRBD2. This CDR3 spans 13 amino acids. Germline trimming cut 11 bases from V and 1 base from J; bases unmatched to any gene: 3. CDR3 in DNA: TGTGCCGACGGACTAGCGGGCACAGATACGCAGTATTTT. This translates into CADGLAGTDTQYF.

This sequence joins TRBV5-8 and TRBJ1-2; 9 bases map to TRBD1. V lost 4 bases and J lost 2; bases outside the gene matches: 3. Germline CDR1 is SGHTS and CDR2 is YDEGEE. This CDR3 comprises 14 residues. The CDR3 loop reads CASSRDRANYGYTF. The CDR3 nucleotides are TGTGCCAGCAGCCGGGACAGGGCCAACTATGGCTACACCTTC.

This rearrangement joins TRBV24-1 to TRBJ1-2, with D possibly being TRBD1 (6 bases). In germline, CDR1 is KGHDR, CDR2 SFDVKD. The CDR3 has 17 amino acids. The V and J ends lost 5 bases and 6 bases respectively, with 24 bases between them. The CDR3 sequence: CATSVALTRQDRDGYTF. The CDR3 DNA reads TGTGCCACCAGTGTGGCCTTAACTCGACAGGATCGGGATGGCTACACCTTC.

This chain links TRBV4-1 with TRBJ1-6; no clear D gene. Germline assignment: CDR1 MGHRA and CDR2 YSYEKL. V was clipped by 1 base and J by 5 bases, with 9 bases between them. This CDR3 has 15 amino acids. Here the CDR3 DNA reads TGCGCCAGCAGCCAAGTCCAGGCCCATAATTCACCCCTCCACTTT. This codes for CASSQVQAHNSPLHF.

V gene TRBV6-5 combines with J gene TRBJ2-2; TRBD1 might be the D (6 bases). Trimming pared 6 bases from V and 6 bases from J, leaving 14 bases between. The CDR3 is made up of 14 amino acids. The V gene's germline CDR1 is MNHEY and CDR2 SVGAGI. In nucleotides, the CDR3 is TGTGCCAGCAGCCTTGGACAGACTTCCGGGGAGCTGTTTTTT. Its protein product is CASSLGQTSGELFF.

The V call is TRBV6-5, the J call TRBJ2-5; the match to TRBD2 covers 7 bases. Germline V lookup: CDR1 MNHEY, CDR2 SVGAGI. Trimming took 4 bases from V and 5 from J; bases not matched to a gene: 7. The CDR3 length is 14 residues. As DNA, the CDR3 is TGTGCCAGCAGTTGGGGGAGGGCTAGGGAGACCCAGTACTTC. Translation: CASSWGRARETQYF.

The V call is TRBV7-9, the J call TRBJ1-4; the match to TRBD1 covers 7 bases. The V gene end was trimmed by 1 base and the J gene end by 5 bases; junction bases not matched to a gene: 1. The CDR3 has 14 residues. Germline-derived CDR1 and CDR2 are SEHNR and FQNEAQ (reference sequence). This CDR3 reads CASSLGQGNEKLFF. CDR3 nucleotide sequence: TGTGCCAGCAGCTTAGGACAGGGAAATGAAAAACTGTTTTTT.

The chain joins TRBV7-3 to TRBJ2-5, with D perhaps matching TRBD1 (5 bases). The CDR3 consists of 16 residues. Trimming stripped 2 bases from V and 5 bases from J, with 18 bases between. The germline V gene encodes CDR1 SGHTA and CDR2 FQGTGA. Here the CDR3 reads CASSLGGLAGSETQYF. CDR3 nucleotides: TGTGCCAGCAGCTTAGGTGGTCTTGCAGGGTCGGAGACCCAGTACTTC.

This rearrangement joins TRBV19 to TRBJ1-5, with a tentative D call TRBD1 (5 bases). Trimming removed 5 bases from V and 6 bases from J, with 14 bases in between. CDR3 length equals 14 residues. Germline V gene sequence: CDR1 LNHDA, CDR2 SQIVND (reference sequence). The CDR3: CASSLGGEGQPQHF. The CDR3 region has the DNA TGTGCCAGTAGTTTGGGAGGGGAGGGTCAGCCCCAGCATTTT. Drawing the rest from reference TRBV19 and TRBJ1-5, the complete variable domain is DGGITQSPKYLFRKEGQNVTLSCEQNLNHDAMYWYRQDPGQGLRLIYYSQIVNDFQKGDIAEGYSVSREKKESFPLTVTSAQKNPTAFYLCASSLGGEGQPQHFGDGTRLSIL.

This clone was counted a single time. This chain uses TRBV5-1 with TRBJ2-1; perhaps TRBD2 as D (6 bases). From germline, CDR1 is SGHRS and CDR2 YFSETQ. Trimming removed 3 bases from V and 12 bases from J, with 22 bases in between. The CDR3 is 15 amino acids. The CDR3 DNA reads TGCGCCAGCAGCTCCGGTGGGGGGTGGCTTGTAGGGCAGTTCTTC. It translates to CASSSGGGWLVGQFF.

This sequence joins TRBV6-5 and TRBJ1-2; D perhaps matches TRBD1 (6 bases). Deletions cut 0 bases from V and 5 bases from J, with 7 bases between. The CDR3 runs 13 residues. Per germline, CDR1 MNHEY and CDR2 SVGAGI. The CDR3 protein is CASSYSRGYGYTF. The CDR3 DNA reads TGTGCCAGCAGTTACTCGAGGGGGTATGGCTACACCTTC.

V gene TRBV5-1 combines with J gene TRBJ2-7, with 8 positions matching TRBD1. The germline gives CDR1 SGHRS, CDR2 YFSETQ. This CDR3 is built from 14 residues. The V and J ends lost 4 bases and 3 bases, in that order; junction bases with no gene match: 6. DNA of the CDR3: TGCGCCAGCAGCCTGGCAGGGGGCTTCTACGAGCAGTACTTC. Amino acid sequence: CASSLAGGFYEQYF.

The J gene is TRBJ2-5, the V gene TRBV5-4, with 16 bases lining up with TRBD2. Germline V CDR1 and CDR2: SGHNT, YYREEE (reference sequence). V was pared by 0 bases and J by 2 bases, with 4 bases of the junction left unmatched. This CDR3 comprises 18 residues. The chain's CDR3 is CASSLAGLAGGPQETQYF. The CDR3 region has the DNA TGTGCCAGCAGCTTGGCGGGACTAGCGGGGGGGCCACAAGAGACCCAGTACTTC.

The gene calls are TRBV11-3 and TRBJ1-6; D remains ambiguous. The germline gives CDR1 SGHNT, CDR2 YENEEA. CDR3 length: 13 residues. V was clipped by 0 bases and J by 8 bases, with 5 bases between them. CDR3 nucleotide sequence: TGTGCCAGCAGCTTAGAGGCCCATTCACCCCTCCACTTT. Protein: CASSLEAHSPLHF. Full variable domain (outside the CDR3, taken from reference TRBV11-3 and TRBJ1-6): EAGVVQSPRYKIIEKKQPVAFWCNPISGHNTLYWYLQNLGQGPELLIRYENEEAVDDSQLPKDRFSAERLKGVDSTLKIQPAELGDSAVYLCASSLEAHSPLHFGNGTRLTVT.

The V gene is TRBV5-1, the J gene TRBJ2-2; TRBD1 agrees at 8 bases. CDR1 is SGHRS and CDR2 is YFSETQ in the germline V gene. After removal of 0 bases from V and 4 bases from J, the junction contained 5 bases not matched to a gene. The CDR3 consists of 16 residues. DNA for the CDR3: TGCGCCAGCAGCTTGGATGGACAGGGTTTCACCGGGGAGCTGTTTTTT. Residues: CASSLDGQGFTGELFF. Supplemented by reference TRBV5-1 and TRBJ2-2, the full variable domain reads KAGVTQTPRYLIKTRGQQVTLSCSPISGHRSVSWYQQTPGQGLQFLFEYFSETQRNKGNFPGRFSGRQFSNSRSEMNVSTLELGDSALYLCASSLDGQGFTGELFFGEGSRLTVL.

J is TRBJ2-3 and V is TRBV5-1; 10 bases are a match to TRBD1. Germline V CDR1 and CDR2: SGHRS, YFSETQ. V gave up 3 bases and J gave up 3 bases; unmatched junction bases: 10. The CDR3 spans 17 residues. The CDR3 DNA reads TGCGCCAGCAGCTCGGGACAGGGGACCGGCCTTACAGATACGCAGTATTTT. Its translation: CASSSGQGTGLTDTQYF.

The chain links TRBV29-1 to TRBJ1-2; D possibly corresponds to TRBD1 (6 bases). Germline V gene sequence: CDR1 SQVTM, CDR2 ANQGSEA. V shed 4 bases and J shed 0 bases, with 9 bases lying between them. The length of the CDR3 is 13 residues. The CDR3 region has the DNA TGCAGCGTTGGTGGGGGCGCTAACTATGGCTACACCTTC. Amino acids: CSVGGGANYGYTF.

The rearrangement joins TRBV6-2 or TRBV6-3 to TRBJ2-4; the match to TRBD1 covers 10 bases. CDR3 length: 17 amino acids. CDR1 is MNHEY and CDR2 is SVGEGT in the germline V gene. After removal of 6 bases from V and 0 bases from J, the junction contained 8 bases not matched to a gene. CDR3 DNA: TGTGCCAGCAGACCTAAAGACAGGGGGCTAGCCAAAAACATTCAGTACTTC. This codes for CASRPKDRGLAKNIQYF.

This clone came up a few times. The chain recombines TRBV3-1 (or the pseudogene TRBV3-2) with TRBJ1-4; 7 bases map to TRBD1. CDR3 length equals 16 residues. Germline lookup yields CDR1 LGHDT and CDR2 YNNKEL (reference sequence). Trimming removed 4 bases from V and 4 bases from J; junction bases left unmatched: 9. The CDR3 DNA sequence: TGTGCCAGCAGCCTCAGACCGGGACAGAGTAATGAAAAACTGTTTTTT. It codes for CASSLRPGQSNEKLFF.

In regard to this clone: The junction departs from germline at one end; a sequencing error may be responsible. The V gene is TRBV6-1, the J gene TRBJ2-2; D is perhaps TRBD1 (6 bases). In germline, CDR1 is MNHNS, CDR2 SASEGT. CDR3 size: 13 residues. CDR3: CASSEVRDTGQVF. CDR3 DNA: TGTGCCAGCAGTGAAGTCCGGGACACCGGTCAAGTTTTT.

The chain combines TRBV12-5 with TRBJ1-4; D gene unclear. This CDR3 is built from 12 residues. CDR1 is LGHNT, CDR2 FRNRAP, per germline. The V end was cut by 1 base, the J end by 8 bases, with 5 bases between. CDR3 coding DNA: TGTGCTAGTGGTTTGGCCGTGGAAAAACTGTTTTTT. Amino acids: CASGLAVEKLFF.